Listed here is a single T cell receptor beta chain. Treatment described: around 19 received Ad26.COV2.S at low or high dose, single or two shots; 5 received placebo; per-sample allocation not given. The study sampled participants on day 63 after the first vaccine or placebo injection. The data are from a study of Ad26.COV2.S vaccination and SARS-CoV-2 variants. The repertoire was sequenced with immunoSEQ multiplex PCR; TCRdb's copy has only in-frame clones and lacks some. The repertoire includes about 480,000 clones, around 90% of them detected once, and roughly 13% sits in the top ten. The V gene's germline CDR1 is SGDLS and CDR2 YYNGEE. This CDR3 region has 12 residues. The germline V and J ends were trimmed by 4 bases and 9 bases, with 11 bases remaining between them.

The sequence was collected from a person between 18 and 65 years old who received the Ad26.COV2.S COVID-19 vaccine or a placebo. This specimen was peripheral blood, taken in a trial of Ad26.COV2.S vaccine versus placebo. The chain links TRBV9 to TRBJ2-1; D not certain. CDR3 protein: CASSSRTGEQFF. In DNA form, the CDR3 reads TGTGCCAGCAGCTCCCGGACGGGTGAGCAGTTCTTC.